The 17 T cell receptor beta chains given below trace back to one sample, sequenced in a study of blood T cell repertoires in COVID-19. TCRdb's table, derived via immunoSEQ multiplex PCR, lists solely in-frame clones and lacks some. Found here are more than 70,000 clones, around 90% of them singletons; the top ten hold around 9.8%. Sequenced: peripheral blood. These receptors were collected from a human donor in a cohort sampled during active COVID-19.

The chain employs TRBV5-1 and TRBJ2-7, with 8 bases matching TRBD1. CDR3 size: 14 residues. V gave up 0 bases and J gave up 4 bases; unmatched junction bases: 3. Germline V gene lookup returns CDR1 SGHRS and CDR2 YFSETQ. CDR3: CASSLEQGVYEQYF. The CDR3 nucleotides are TGCGCCAGCAGCTTGGAACAGGGGGTTTACGAGCAGTACTTC.

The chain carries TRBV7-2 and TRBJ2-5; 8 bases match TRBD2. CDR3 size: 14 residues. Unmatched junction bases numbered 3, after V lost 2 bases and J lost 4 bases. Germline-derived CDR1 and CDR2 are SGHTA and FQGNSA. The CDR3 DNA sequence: TGTGCCAGCAGCTTAACGGGAGGGGCAGAGACCCAGTACTTC. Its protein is CASSLTGGAETQYF. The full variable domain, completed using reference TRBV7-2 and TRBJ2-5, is GAGVSQSPSNKVTEKGKDVELRCDPISGHTALYWYRQSLGQGLEFLIYFQGNSAPDKSGLPSDRFSAERTGGSVSTLTIQRTQQEDSAVYLCASSLTGGAETQYFGPGTRLLVL.

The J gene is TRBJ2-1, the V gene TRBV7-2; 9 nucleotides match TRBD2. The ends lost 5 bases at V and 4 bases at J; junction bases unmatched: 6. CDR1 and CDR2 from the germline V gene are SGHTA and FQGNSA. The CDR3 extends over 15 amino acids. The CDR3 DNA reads TGTGCCAGCAGCGTGAGCGGGGGGCGATACAATGAGCAGTTCTTC. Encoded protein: CASSVSGGRYNEQFF.

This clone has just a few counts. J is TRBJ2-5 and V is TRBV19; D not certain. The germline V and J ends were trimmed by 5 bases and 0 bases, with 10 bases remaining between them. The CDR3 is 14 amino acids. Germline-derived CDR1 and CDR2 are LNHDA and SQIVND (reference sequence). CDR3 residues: CASSRRRDQETQYF. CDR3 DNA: TGTGCCAGTAGTCGCCGACGGGACCAAGAGACCCAGTACTTC.

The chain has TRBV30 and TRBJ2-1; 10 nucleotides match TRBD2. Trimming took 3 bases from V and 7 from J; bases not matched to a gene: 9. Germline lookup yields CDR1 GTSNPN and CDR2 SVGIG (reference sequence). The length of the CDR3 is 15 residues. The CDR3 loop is CAWRHLAGVTNEQFF. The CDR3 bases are TGTGCCTGGAGGCATCTAGCGGGAGTTACAAATGAGCAGTTCTTC.

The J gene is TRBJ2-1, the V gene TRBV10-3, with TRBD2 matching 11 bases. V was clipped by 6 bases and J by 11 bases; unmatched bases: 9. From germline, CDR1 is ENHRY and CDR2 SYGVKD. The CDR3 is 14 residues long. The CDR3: CAISLALAGGQQFF. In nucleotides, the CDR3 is TGTGCCATCAGCCTAGCTCTAGCGGGGGGCCAGCAGTTCTTC.

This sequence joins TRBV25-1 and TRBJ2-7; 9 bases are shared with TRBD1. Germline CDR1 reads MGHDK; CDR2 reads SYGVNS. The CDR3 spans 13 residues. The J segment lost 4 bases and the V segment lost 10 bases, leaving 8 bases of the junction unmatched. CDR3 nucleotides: TGTGCCACCGCAGGACAGGGGCTTTACGAGCAGTACTTC. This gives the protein CATAGQGLYEQYF.

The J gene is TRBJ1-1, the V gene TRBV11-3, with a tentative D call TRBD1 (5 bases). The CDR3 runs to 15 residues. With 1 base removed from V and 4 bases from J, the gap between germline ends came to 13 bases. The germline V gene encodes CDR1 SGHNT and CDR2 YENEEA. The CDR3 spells CASSLGAGGATEAFF. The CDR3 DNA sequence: TGTGCCAGCAGCTTAGGAGCCGGAGGGGCCACTGAAGCTTTCTTT.

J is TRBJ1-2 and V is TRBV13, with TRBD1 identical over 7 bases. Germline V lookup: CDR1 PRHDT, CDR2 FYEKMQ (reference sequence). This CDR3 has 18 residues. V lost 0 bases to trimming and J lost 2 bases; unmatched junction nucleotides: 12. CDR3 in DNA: TGTGCCAGCAGCTTAGGGGAGGGTGACAGGGCGCTGAACTATGGCTACACCTTC. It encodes CASSLGEGDRALNYGYTF. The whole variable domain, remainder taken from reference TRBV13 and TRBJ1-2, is AAGVIQSPRHLIKEKRETATLKCYPIPRHDTVYWYQQGPGQDPQFLISFYEKMQSDKGSIPDRFSAQQFSDYHSELNMSSLELGDSALYFCASSLGEGDRALNYGYTFGSGTRLTVV.

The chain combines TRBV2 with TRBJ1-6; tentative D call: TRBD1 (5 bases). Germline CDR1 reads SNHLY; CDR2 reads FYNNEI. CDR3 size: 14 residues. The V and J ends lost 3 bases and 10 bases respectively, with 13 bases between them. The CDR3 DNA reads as TGTGCCAGCAGTGAGACAGTGTGGCGCTCACCCCTCCACTTT. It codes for CASSETVWRSPLHF.

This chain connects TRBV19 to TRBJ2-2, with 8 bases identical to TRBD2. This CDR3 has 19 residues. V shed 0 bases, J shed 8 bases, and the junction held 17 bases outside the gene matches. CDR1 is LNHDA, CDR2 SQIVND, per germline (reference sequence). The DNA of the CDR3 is TGTGCCAGTAGTATAGAGAAGTTCCGAGCGGGAGTATTTAGGGGGGAGCTGTTTTTT. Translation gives CASSIEKFRAGVFRGELFF.

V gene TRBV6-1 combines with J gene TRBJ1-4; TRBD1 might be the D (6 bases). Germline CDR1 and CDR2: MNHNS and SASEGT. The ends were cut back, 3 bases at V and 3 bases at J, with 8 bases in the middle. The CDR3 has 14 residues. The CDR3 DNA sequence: TGTGCCAGCAGTGATGGGGGCTCTAATGAAAAACTGTTTTTT. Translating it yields CASSDGGSNEKLFF.

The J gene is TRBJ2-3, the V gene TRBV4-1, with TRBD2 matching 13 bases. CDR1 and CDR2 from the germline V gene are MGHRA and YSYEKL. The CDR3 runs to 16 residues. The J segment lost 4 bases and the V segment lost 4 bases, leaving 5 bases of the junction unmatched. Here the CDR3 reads CASSRALAGGPDTQYF. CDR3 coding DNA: TGCGCCAGCAGCCGGGCACTAGCGGGAGGGCCAGATACGCAGTATTTT.

CDR3 sequence reads: CASSFAGYEQYF. CDR3 nucleotide sequence: TGTGCCAGCAGTTTTGCGGGCTACGAGCAGTACTTC. The V call is TRBV12-3 or TRBV12-4, the J call TRBJ2-7; TRBD2 is a possible D gene (5 bases). Trimming removed 3 bases from V and 3 bases from J, with 6 bases in between. The CDR3 contains 12 residues.

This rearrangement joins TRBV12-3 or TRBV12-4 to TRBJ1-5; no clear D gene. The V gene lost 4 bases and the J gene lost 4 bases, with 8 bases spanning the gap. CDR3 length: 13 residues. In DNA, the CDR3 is TGTGCCAGCAGTTCCCCCGTTAATCAGCCCCAGCATTTT. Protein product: CASSSPVNQPQHF.

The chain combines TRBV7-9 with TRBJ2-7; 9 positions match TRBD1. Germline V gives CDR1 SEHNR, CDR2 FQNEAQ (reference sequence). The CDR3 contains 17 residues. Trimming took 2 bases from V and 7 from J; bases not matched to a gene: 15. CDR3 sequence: CASSLPLDRGRSSEQYF. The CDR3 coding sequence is TGTGCCAGCAGCTTACCCTTGGACAGGGGAAGGTCGAGTGAGCAGTACTTC.

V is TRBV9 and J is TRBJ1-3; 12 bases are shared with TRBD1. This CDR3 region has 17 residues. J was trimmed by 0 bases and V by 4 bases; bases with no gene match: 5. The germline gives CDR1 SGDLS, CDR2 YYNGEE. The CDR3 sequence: CASSTGTGGGSGNTIYF. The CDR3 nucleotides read TGTGCCAGCAGCACTGGGACAGGGGGCGGCTCTGGAAACACCATATATTTT.